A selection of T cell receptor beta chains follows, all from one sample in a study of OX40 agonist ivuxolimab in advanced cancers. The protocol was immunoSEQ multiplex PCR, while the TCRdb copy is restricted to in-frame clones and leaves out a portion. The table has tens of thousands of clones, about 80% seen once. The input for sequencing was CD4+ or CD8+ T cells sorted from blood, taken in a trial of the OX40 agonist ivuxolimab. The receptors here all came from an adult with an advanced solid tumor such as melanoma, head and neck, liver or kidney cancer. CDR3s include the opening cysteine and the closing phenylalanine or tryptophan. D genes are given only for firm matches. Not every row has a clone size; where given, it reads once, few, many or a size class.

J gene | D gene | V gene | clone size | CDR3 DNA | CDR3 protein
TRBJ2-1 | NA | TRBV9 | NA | TGTGCCAGCAGCGTATCCGTCAGATACAATGAGCAGTTCTTC | CASSVSVRYNEQFF
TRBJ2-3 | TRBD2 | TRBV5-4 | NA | TGTGCCAGAAGCTCTGGCCGGGGGGTCGATACGCAGTATTTT | CARSSGRGVDTQYF
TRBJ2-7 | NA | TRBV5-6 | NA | TGTGCCAGCAGCTTAGGACTATACCAGACCTACGAGCAGTACTTC | CASSLGLYQTYEQYF
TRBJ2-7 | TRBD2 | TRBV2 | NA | TGTGCCAGCTCCCTTGTTGGCGGGGGTTCCTACGAGCAGTACTTC | CASSLVGGGSYEQYF
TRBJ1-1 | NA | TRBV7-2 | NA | TGTGCCAGCAGTACGTTCAGTTACATGAACACTGAAGCTTTCTTT | CASSTFSYMNTEAFF
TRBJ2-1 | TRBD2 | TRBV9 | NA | TGTGCCAGCAGCGTAGGTCCTAGCGGGGGTGCTTTAATTTACAATGAGCAGTTCTTC | CASSVGPSGGALIYNEQFF
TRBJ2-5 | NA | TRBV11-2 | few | TGTGCCAGCAGCACACCCCGAGGGCCCCAAGAGACCCAGTACTTC | CASSTPRGPQETQYF
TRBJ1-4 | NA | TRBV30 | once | TGTGCCTGGAGTGTAGACTCGGCGGCCGAAAAACTGTTTTTT | CAWSVDSAAEKLFF
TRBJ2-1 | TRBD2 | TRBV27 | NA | TGTGCCAGCACCACTAGCGGGGGGCCTTACAATGAGCAGTTCTTC | CASTTSGGPYNEQFF
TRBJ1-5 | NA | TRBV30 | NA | TGTGCCTGGAGTGTATATCGAGGCAATCAGCCCCAGCATTTT | CAWSVYRGNQPQHF
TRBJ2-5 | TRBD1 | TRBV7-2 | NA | TGTGCCAGCAGCCGGGGACAGAAAGAGACCCAGTACTTC | CASSRGQKETQYF
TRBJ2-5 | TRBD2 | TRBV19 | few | TGTGCCAGTAGTTTCTGGACTAGCGGGGGTCAAGAGACCCAGTACTTC | CASSFWTSGGQETQYF
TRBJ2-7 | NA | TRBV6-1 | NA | TGTGCCAGCAGTGAAGAGGGGGGTCCCTACGAGCAGTACTTC | CASSEEGGPYEQYF
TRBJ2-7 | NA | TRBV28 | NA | TGTGCCAGCAGTTTAGCTGTGGGGGGGCGCTGGGAGCAGTACTTC | CASSLAVGGRWEQYF
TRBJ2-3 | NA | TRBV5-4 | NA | TGTGCCAGCAGCCCTGGGGGGTTGGGGAGCACAGATACGCAGTATTTT | CASSPGGLGSTDTQYF
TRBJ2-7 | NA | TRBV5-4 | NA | TGTGCCAGCAGTTTACGGACGGGGGCCTCCTACGAGCAGTACTTC | CASSLRTGASYEQYF
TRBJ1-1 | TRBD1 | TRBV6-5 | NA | TGTGCCAGCAGCCAGGGGGCTTTAGCTTTCTTT | CASSQGALAFF
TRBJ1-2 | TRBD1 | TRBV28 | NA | TGTGCCAGCAGATCCCAAGACAGGGGAAAAGGGGGCTACACCTTC | CASRSQDRGKGGYTF
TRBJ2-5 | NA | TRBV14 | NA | TGTGCCAGCAGCCTCTTCGACGGGGTTGGGACCCAGTACTTC | CASSLFDGVGTQYF
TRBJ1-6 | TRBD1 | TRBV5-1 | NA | TGCGCCAGCAGGGGGGGACAGACTGGGACACCCCTCCACTTT | CASRGGQTGTPLHF
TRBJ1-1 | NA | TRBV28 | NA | TGTGCCAGCAGTTTGGGCATCAACACTGAAGCTTTCTTT | CASSLGINTEAFF
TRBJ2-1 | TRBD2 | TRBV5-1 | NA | TGCGCCAGCAGCTTGGACTCGCGGGGGGGTTATGAGCAGTTCTTC | CASSLDSRGGYEQFF
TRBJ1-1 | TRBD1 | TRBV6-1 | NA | TGTGCCAGCACGACAGGGGGCTTAGCTGAAGCTTTCTTT | CASTTGGLAEAFF
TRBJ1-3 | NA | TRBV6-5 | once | TGTGCCAGCAGGACTCCGGGAAACACCATATATTTT | CASRTPGNTIYF
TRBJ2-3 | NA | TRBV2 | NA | TGTGCCAGCAGGCTGGGGGCTCTGGAAGATACGCAGTATTTT | CASRLGALEDTQYF
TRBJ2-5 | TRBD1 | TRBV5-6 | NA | TGTGCCAGCAGCACCGGGACAGGGGGCATGGAGACCCAGTACTTC | CASSTGTGGMETQYF
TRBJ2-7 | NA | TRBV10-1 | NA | TGCGCCAGCAGTACTAGCCGGACAGTATCCTACGAGCAGTACTTC | CASSTSRTVSYEQYF
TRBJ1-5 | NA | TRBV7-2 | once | TGTGCCAGCAGCTTAACGGGCAATCAGCCCCAGCATTTT | CASSLTGNQPQHF
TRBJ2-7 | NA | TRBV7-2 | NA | TGTGCCAGCAGCCACGCTAGGGCCGAGCAGTACTTC | CASSHARAEQYF
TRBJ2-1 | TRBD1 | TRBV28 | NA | TGTGCCAGCAGTTCCGCAGGACAGGGTACAGTCCGGGGGTTCTTC | CASSSAGQGTVRGFF
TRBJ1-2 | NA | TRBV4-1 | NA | TGCGCCAGCAGCCAAGAACCAGGGAACTATGGCTACACCTTC | CASSQEPGNYGYTF
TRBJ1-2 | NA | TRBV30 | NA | TGTGCCTGGAGTGTGGGGCTCGGCTACACCTTC | CAWSVGLGYTF
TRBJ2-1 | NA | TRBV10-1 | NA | TGCGCCAGCAGTGAACGTAGGGTCGGTGAGCAGTTCTTC | CASSERRVGEQFF